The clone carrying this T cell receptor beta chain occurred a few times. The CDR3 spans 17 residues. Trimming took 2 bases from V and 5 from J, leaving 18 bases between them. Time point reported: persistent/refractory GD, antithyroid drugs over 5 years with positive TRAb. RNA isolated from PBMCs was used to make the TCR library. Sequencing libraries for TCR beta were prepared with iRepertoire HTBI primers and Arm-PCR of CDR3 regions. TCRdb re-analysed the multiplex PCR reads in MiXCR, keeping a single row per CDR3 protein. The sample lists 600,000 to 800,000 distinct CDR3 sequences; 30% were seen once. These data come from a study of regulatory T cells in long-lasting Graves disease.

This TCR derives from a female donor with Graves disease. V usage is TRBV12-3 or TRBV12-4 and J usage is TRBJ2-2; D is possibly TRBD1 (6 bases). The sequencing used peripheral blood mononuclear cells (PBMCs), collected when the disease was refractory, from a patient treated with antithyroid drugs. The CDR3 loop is CASSLPGDTKDTGELFF. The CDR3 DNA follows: TGTGCCAGCAGTTTACCCGGGGACACAAAGGATACCGGGGAGCTGTTTTTT.